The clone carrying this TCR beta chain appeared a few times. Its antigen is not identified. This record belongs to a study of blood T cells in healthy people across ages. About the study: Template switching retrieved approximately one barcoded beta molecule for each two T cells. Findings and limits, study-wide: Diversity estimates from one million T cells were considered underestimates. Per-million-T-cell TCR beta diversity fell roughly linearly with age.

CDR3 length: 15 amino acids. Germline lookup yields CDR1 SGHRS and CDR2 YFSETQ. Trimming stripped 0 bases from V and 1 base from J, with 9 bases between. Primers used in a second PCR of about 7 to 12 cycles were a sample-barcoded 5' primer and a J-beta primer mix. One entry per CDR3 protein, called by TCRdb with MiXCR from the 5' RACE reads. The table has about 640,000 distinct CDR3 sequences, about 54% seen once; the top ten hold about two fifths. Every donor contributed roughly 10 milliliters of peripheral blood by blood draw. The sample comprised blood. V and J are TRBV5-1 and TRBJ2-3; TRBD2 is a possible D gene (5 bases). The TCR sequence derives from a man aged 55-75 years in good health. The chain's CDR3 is CASSLDGRGTDTQYF. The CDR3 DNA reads TGCGCCAGCAGCTTGGACGGGCGGGGCACAGATACGCAGTATTTT. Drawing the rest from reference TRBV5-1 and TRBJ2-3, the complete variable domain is KAGVTQTPRYLIKTRGQQVTLSCSPISGHRSVSWYQQTPGQGLQFLFEYFSETQRNKGNFPGRFSGRQFSNSRSEMNVSTLELGDSALYLCASSLDGRGTDTQYFGPGTRLTVL.